Listed here are 2 T cell receptor beta chains from one sample, sequenced in a study of T cells in narcolepsy. Here immunoSEQ multiplex PCR was the method, and the copy in TCRdb shows in-frame clones only, minus some. The table includes about 24,000 clones, over 75% detected once. Sequenced input: memory (CD45RA-) CD4+ T cells from blood. These receptors all stem from a human donor in good health.

This clone has a handful of counts. The rearrangement joins TRBV7-9 to TRBJ2-3; TRBD2 aligns across 9 bases. The CDR3 runs 15 residues. With V trimmed by 1 base and J by 4 bases, 3 bases remained unmatched. The germline gives CDR1 SEHNR, CDR2 FQNEAQ (reference sequence). CDR3 region: CASSLGTSDADTQYF. Written as DNA, the CDR3 is TGTGCCAGCAGCTTAGGGACTAGCGATGCAGATACGCAGTATTTT.

The V call is TRBV10-3, the J call TRBJ1-2; 9 bases are shared with TRBD1. The junction had 12 bases not matched to a gene; V was cut back by 11 bases and J by 5 bases. Germline lookup yields CDR1 ENHRY and CDR2 SYGVKD. The length of the CDR3 is 14 residues. CDR3 protein: CASRPTGGEYGYTF. The CDR3 DNA sequence: TGTGCCTCTAGACCCACAGGGGGCGAGTATGGCTACACCTTC.